This TCR beta chain was obtained from a study of T-cell reconstitution after alpha-beta-depleted transplantation in children. TCRbeta library preparation incorporated unique molecular identifiers. Using its own MiXCR run on the PCR reads, TCRdb lists one record per CDR3 protein. The repertoire holds about 600,000 distinct CDR3 sequences, about 11% seen once, with roughly 4% in the top ten. This TCR was sampled from a human donor who donated a stem cell graft to a child with acute myeloid leukemia. The sequenced sample was PBMCs from the stem cell graft donor, obtained from the stem cell graft.

The CDR3: CASSQTRLADTDTQYF. CDR3 nucleotide sequence: TGTGCCAGCAGCCAAACGAGACTAGCGGATACAGATACGCAGTATTTT. This chain joins TRBV3-1 and TRBJ2-3; 9 bases align to TRBD2. The CDR3 totals 16 residues. Germline CDR1 LGHDT, CDR2 YNNKEL (reference sequence). V trimming: 2 bases; J trimming: 3 bases; junction bases outside the gene matches: 6.